The 23 T cell receptor beta chains in this list originate from one sample, sequenced in a study of blood T cell repertoires in COVID-19. TCRdb's table, derived via immunoSEQ multiplex PCR, lists solely in-frame clones and lacks some. The sample consists of approximately 140,000 clones, around four fifths of them appearing once. Sequencing was done on a sample of peripheral blood. The source is a woman between 40 and 50 years old with active or convalescent COVID-19.

CDR3 sequence (DNA): TGTGCCAGCAGTTTTGACGTCAGGGGCGGCCATTCACCCCTCCACTTT. This gives the protein CASSFDVRGGHSPLHF. The rearrangement joins TRBV28 to TRBJ1-6; a weak D match, TRBD1 (6 bases). Per the germline V gene, CDR1 is MDHEN and CDR2 is SYDVKM. V lost 3 bases, J lost 8 bases, and 17 bases lay in between. The CDR3 totals 16 residues.

This chain uses TRBV12-3 or TRBV12-4 with TRBJ2-5; D is possibly TRBD2 (5 bases). The CDR3 consists of 13 residues. Trimming took 4 bases from V and 3 from J, leaving 9 bases between them. CDR3: CASSWTREETQYF. The CDR3 DNA is TGTGCCAGCAGTTGGACTCGCGAAGAGACCCAGTACTTC.

This sequence joins TRBV7-8 and TRBJ2-1; D is undetermined. CDR1 is SGHVS and CDR2 is FQNEAQ in the germline V gene. The CDR3 is made up of 16 amino acids. Deletions cut 7 bases from V and 0 bases from J, with 16 bases between. The CDR3 is CASTPRRGNSYNEQFF. DNA for the CDR3: TGTGCCAGCACCCCACGTAGAGGCAACTCCTACAATGAGCAGTTCTTC.

The J gene is TRBJ2-3, the V gene TRBV7-9, with a weak D call TRBD2 (6 bases). This CDR3 has 16 residues. Germline V gene lookup returns CDR1 SEHNR and CDR2 FQNEAQ (reference sequence). V was shortened by 5 bases and J by 0 bases, with 15 bases between the two germline ends. CDR3 in DNA: TGTGCCAGCAGCCTACCCGCTAGCGATAGCACAGATACGCAGTATTTT. It codes for CASSLPASDSTDTQYF.

CDR3 bases: TGTGCCAGCAGCCAAGTTACCGGGACAGATTACACCGGGGAGCTGTTTTTT. Amino acids: CASSQVTGTDYTGELFF. The chain carries TRBV3-1 (or the pseudogene TRBV3-2) and TRBJ2-2, with 7 bases identical to TRBD1. The V gene end was trimmed by 1 base and the J gene end by 3 bases; junction bases not matched to a gene: 8. CDR1 LGHDT and CDR2 YNNKEL come from the germline V gene (reference sequence). The length of the CDR3 is 17 residues.

The V gene is TRBV28, the J gene TRBJ1-4, with D possibly TRBD1 on 5 matching bases. Trimming stripped 8 bases from V and 5 bases from J, with 18 bases between. CDR3 length: 15 amino acids. Germline V gene sequence: CDR1 MDHEN, CDR2 SYDVKM. In DNA, the CDR3 is TGTGCCAGCGTGGGGCAGGATCCCTCGAATGAAAAACTGTTTTTT. This encodes CASVGQDPSNEKLFF. Together with reference TRBV28 and TRBJ1-4, the CDR3 gives the full variable domain: DVKVTQSSRYLVKRTGEKVFLECVQDMDHENMFWYRQDPGLGLRLIYFSYDVKMKEKGDIPEGYSVSREKKERFSLILESASTNQTSMYLCASVGQDPSNEKLFFGSGTQLSVL.

The chain couples TRBV7-9 to TRBJ1-1; D gene ambiguous. Germline V gene data show CDR1 as SEHNR and CDR2 as FQNEAQ (reference sequence). CDR3 length: 14 residues. V lost 4 bases, J lost 5 bases, and 14 bases lay in between. CDR3 amino acids: CASSSATGGTEAFF. CDR3 sequence (DNA): TGTGCCAGCAGCTCAGCAACGGGCGGGACTGAAGCTTTCTTT.

The rearrangement uses TRBV10-3 and TRBJ2-2; D not certain. Deletions cut 2 bases from V and 3 bases from J, with 10 bases between. Germline CDR1 reads ENHRY; CDR2 reads SYGVKD. The length of the CDR3 is 15 residues. Written as DNA, the CDR3 is TGTGCCATCAGTGAGACCACGGAGTACACCGGGGAGCTGTTTTTT. As protein: CAISETTEYTGELFF.

CDR3 residues: CASSDTGTANTEAFF. For the CDR3, the DNA is TGCGCCAGCAGTGATACCGGGACAGCGAACACTGAAGCTTTCTTT. The V and J genes are TRBV10-2 and TRBJ1-1; TRBD1 agrees at 7 bases. Per the germline V gene, CDR1 is WSHSY and CDR2 is SAAADI. The CDR3 has 15 residues. The V segment lost 3 bases and the J segment 1 base; nucleotides outside the gene matches: 5.

This clone has just one count. This rearrangement joins TRBV5-4 to TRBJ1-6, with D possibly being TRBD1 (5 bases). This CDR3 is 15 amino acids long. Germline CDR1 SGHNT, CDR2 YYREEE (reference sequence). The V gene lost 0 bases and the J gene lost 10 bases, with 14 bases spanning the gap. The CDR3 loop is CASSLESGLWSPLHF. CDR3 nucleotides: TGTGCCAGCAGCTTGGAGTCAGGGCTTTGGTCACCCCTCCACTTT.

V is TRBV28 and J is TRBJ2-3; 7 bases line up with TRBD1. The CDR3 is 15 amino acids. V shed 6 bases and J 2 bases; nucleotides not matched to a gene: 8. CDR1 is MDHEN, CDR2 SYDVKM, per germline. The DNA for the CDR3 is TGTGCCAGCAGGCCGGGACAGCTCATCACAGATACGCAGTATTTT. This gives the protein CASRPGQLITDTQYF.

The DNA for the CDR3 is TGTGCCAGCAGCTCCCCTTCCAAAAACATTCAGTACTTC. Amino acid sequence: CASSSPSKNIQYF. The chain joins TRBV5-4 to TRBJ2-4; D not certain. The V end lost 3 bases, the J end lost 2 bases, and 6 bases lay between the germline ends. The CDR3 is 13 residues long. Germline loops: CDR1 SGHNT, CDR2 YYREEE (reference sequence).

This clone is a singleton in its sample. The chain has TRBV19 and TRBJ1-4; maybe TRBD1 (6 bases). There are 14 residues in the CDR3. Germline lookup yields CDR1 LNHDA and CDR2 SQIVND (reference sequence). Trimming shortened V by 7 bases and J by 6 bases, and 15 bases separated the two germline ends. CDR3 protein: CASMSLGAHEKLFF. The CDR3 DNA reads as TGTGCCAGTATGAGTTTGGGGGCACATGAAAAACTGTTTTTT.

The gene calls are TRBV4-3 and TRBJ2-7; D remains unclear. CDR3 size: 15 residues. The germline V gene has CDR1 LGHNA and CDR2 YSLEER. Trimming removed 0 bases from V and 0 bases from J, with 9 bases in between. For the CDR3, the DNA is TGCGCCAGCAGCCAAGAGTGGTCCAGCTCCTACGAGCAGTACTTC. Amino acid sequence: CASSQEWSSSYEQYF.

The chain couples TRBV9 to TRBJ2-3; no definite D call. V gave up 1 base and J gave up 0 bases, with 9 bases separating them. This CDR3 region has 15 residues. The germline gives CDR1 SGDLS, CDR2 YYNGEE. CDR3 residues: CASSVLSRSTDTQYF. The CDR3 DNA is TGTGCCAGCAGCGTACTCTCGCGGAGCACAGATACGCAGTATTTT.

The chain links TRBV15 to TRBJ1-3, with 7 nucleotides matching TRBD1. Per germline, CDR1 LNHNV and CDR2 YYDKDF (reference sequence). The CDR3 has 17 amino acids. Losses at the gene ends were 3 bases for V and 4 bases for J; bases not matched to a gene: 12. The CDR3 region has the DNA TGTGCCACCAGCAGGGAGTTCCCGAGACAGGGAGGAAACACCATATATTTT. Translating it yields CATSREFPRQGGNTIYF.

CDR3 sequence: CASREGQLMNTEAFF. As DNA, the CDR3 is TGTGCCAGCAGGGAGGGACAGCTTATGAACACTGAAGCTTTCTTT. The chain is built from TRBV3-1 (or the pseudogene TRBV3-2) and TRBJ1-1, with 7 bases identical to TRBD1. Per germline, CDR1 LGHDT and CDR2 YNNKEL (reference sequence). Germline trimming cut 6 bases from V and 0 bases from J; bases unmatched to any gene: 7. The CDR3 contains 15 residues.

CDR3 nucleotide sequence: TGTGCCAGCTCACCAGGGGCTCAGTCACCCCTCCACTTT. Residues: CASSPGAQSPLHF. This sequence joins TRBV18 and TRBJ1-6; D possibly corresponds to TRBD1 (5 bases). CDR1 is KGHSH, CDR2 LQKENI, per germline. The CDR3 has 13 amino acids. Trimming pared 2 bases from V and 10 bases from J, leaving 9 bases between.

The chain couples TRBV28 to TRBJ2-7, with TRBD1 matching 9 bases. Trimming cost V 3 bases and J 4 bases; bases outside gene matches: 7. Germline assignment: CDR1 MDHEN and CDR2 SYDVKM. The CDR3 runs to 15 residues. CDR3 sequence reads: CASSFGQGRGYEQYF. In DNA, the CDR3 is TGTGCCAGCAGTTTCGGACAGGGGAGGGGGTACGAGCAGTACTTC.

The gene calls are TRBV3-1 (or the pseudogene TRBV3-2) and TRBJ2-1, with 8 bases matching TRBD2. The CDR3 length is 16 residues. The germline V gene has CDR1 LGHDT and CDR2 YNNKEL (reference sequence). Unmatched junction bases numbered 11, after V lost 1 base and J lost 9 bases. Here the CDR3 reads CASSQGPGGTGGEQFF. The CDR3, as DNA: TGTGCCAGCAGCCAAGGTCCGGGAGGGACCGGGGGTGAGCAGTTCTTC.

V usage is TRBV7-2 and J usage is TRBJ1-2, with no clear D. CDR3 length: 13 amino acids. Germline V lookup: CDR1 SGHTA, CDR2 FQGNSA. Trimming removed 5 bases from V and 2 bases from J, with 9 bases in between. This chain's CDR3 is CASSLGQNYGYTF. CDR3 DNA sequence: TGTGCCAGCAGCCTAGGGCAGAACTATGGCTACACCTTC.

The rearrangement uses TRBV5-4 and TRBJ2-5; TRBD1 aligns across 9 bases. Germline assignment: CDR1 SGHNT and CDR2 YYREEE (reference sequence). The V gene end was trimmed by 0 bases and the J gene end by 5 bases; junction bases not matched to a gene: 2. This CDR3 is 14 amino acids long. The CDR3 sequence: CASSLDRGPETQYF. CDR3 nucleotide sequence: TGTGCCAGCAGCTTGGACAGGGGGCCGGAGACCCAGTACTTC. The full variable domain, with the rest looked up from reference TRBV5-4 and TRBJ2-5, is ETGVTQSPTHLIKTRGQQVTLRCSSQSGHNTVSWYQQALGQGPQFIFQYYREEENGRGNFPPRFSGLQFPNYSSELNVNALELDDSALYLCASSLDRGPETQYFGPGTRLLVL.

The V call is TRBV5-1, the J call TRBJ2-5; possible D gene TRBD1, 6 bases. V dropped 4 bases and J dropped 5 bases, with 15 bases sitting between them. This CDR3 is built from 14 residues. The V gene's germline CDR1 is SGHRS and CDR2 YFSETQ. The CDR3 loop reads CASSKGTGTETQYF. The CDR3 region has the DNA TGCGCCAGCAGCAAGGGAACAGGGACGGAGACCCAGTACTTC.